This entry describes one T cell receptor (beta chain). CDR3 length: 15 residues. Germline V lookup: CDR1 SGHTA, CDR2 FQGNSA. The V gene lost 1 base and the J gene lost 8 bases, with 14 bases spanning the gap. Sequencing was performed with immunoSEQ multiplex PCR; in TCRdb, only in-frame clones are kept and a portion is missing. Of about 83,000 clones in the sample, less than 95% were seen once. These data come from a study of OX40 agonist ivuxolimab in advanced cancers. Study-wide background: Partial response was recorded in three patients: one hepatocellular carcinoma and two cutaneous melanoma cases.

V usage is TRBV7-2 and J usage is TRBJ1-4, with a tentative D call TRBD1 (5 bases). The TCR sequence derives from an adult with an advanced solid tumor such as melanoma, head and neck, liver or kidney cancer. Sequencing was performed on CD4+ or CD8+ T cells sorted from blood, taken in a trial of the OX40 agonist ivuxolimab. The CDR3 DNA reads TGTGCCAGCAGCTTAGTCGCAGGAGGGGTGGAAAAACTGTTTTTT. Encoded protein: CASSLVAGGVEKLFF.